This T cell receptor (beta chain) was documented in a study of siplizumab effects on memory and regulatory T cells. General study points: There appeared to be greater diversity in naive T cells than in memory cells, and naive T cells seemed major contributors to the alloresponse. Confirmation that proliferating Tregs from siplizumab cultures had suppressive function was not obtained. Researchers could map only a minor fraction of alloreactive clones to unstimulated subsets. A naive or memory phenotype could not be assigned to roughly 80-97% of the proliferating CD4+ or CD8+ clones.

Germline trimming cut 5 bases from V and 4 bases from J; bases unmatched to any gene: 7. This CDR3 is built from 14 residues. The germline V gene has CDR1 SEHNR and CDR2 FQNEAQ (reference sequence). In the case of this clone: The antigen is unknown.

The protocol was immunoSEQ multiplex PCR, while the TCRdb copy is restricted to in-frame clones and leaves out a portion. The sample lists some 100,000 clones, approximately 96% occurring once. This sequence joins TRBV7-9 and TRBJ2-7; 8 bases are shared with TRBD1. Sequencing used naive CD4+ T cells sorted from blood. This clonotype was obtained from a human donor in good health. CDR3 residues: CASSLGQGTYEQYF. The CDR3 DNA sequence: TGTGCCAGCAGCCTCGGACAGGGAACGTACGAGCAGTACTTC.